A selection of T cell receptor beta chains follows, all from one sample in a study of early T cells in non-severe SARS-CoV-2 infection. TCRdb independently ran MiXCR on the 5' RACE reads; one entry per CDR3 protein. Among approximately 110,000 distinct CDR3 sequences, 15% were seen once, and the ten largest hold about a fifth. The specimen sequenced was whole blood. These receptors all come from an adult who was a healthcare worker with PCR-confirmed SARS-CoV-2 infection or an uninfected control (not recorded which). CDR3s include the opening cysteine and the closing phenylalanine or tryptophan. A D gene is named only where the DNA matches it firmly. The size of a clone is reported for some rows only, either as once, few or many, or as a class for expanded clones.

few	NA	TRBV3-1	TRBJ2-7	TGTGCCAGCAGCCAAGAGAGGGCCACAGGCGAGCAGTACTTC	CASSQERATGEQYF
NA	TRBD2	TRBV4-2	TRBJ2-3	TGTGCCAGCAGCTCACGGACTAGCGCGGTATTAGATACGCAGTATTTT	CASSSRTSAVLDTQYF
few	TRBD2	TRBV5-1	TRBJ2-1	TGCGCCAGCAGCTTAGGACTAGCGGGGGGGCAGAATGAGCAGTTCTTC	CASSLGLAGGQNEQFF
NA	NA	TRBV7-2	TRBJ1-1	TGTGCCAGCAGCTTAGATATAGTGAACACTGAAGCTTTCTTT	CASSLDIVNTEAFF
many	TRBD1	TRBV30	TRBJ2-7	TGTGCCTGGACACCGGGACAGGGGTTTCACGAGCAGTACTTC	CAWTPGQGFHEQYF
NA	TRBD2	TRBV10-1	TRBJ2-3	TGCGCCAGCAGTGAGTCTGGATGGCTAGCGGACACAGATACGCAGTATTTT	CASSESGWLADTDTQYF
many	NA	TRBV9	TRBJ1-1	TGTGCCAGCAGCCCCGCGGGGGGCTGGACTGAAGCTTTCTTT	CASSPAGGWTEAFF
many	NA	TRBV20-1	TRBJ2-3	TGCAGTGCTAGAGATGGGCACCCGACAGATACGCAGTATTTT	CSARDGHPTDTQYF
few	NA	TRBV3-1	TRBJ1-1	TGTGCCAGCAGCCGCTACAAAGGGGCGGAAGCTTTCTTT	CASSRYKGAEAFF
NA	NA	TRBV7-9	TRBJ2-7	TGTGCCAGCAGCTGGGACCGGGGCGAGCAGTACTTC	CASSWDRGEQYF
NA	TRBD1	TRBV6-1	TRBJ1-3	TGTGCCAGCAGGGGGACAGAGTCCTCTGGAAACACCATATATTTT	CASRGTESSGNTIYF
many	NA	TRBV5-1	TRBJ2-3	TGCGCCAGCAGCTTGGTAGGGTACGGCGCGCAGTATTTT	CASSLVGYGAQYF
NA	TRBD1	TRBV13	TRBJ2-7	TGTGCCAGCAGCCTTGGGACAGGGGGGCTCCACGAGCAGTACTTC	CASSLGTGGLHEQYF
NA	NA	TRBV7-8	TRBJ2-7	TGTGCCAGCAGCTTAAACAGGGCCTACGAGCAGTACTTC	CASSLNRAYEQYF
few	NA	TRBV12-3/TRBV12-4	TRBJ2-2	TGTGCCAGCGGGGGGACCCTTGTTACCGGGGAGCTGTTTTTT	CASGGTLVTGELFF
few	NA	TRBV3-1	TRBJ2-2	TGTGCCAGCACCCCCTCCGGGCAGGGAGGCACCGGGGAGCTGTTTTTT	CASTPSGQGGTGELFF
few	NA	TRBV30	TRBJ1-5	TGTGCCTGGAGCCCGGGCATGGGGTACCAGCCCCAGCATTTT	CAWSPGMGYQPQHF
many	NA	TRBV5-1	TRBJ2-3	TGCGCCAGCACTGAGAGATCTAGCACAGATACGCAGTATTTT	CASTERSSTDTQYF
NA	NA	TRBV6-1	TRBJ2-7	TGTGCCAGCAGTGAATTTCAGCGGCCTGCCCACGAGCAGTACTTC	CASSEFQRPAHEQYF